A selection of T cell receptor beta chains follows, all from one sample in a study of shared clonotypes between healthy human individuals. The assay was immunoSEQ multiplex PCR, and TCRdb's table has in-frame clones only and misses some. The sample carries about 980,000 clones, 60% to 85% recorded once. The specimen sequenced was memory CD4+ T cells sorted from blood. The receptors were sampled from a man aged 18-30 years in good health. CDR3s include the opening cysteine and the closing phenylalanine or tryptophan. Each record gives: V gene, clone size, D gene, J gene, CDR3 protein, CDR3 DNA. The D gene is left open where the match is weak. Expanded clones are given a class, and other clones once, few, many or no size at all.

>TRBV2|-|-|TRBJ2-5
CASSLRASGETQYF
-
>TRBV28|once|-|TRBJ1-2
CASRSTANYGYTF
TGTGCCAGCAGGTCGACAGCTAACTATGGCTACACCTTC
>TRBV5-4|many|-|TRBJ2-3
CASSSQGDTQYF
TGTGCCAGCAGCTCGCAAGGGGATACGCAGTATTTT
>TRBV6-6|-|TRBD2|TRBJ2-7
CASSTSGSPHEQYF
TGTGCCAGCAGCACTAGCGGGAGTCCCCACGAGCAGTACTTC
>TRBV6-1|few|-|TRBJ2-2
CASSGGDRNTGELFF
TGTGCCAGCAGTGGAGGAGACAGAAACACCGGGGAGCTGTTTTTT
>TRBV6-1|many|TRBD1|TRBJ1-6
CASSESPRTGGSPLHF
TGTGCCAGCAGTGAAAGCCCTCGGACAGGGGGGTCACCCCTCCACTTT
>TRBV6-5|-|-|TRBJ2-2
CASNRPAGELFF
TGTGCCAGCAACCGACCGGCCGGGGAGCTGTTTTTT
>TRBV7-9|-|-|TRBJ1-1
CASSLGQGNTEAFF
TGTGCCAGCAGCTTAGGGCAGGGCAACACTGAAGCTTTCTTT
>TRBV5-1|-|-|TRBJ2-3
CASSSRPVLADTQYF
TGCGCCAGCAGCTCCCGGCCGGTCTTGGCAGATACGCAGTATTTT
>TRBV7-9|-|-|TRBJ2-3
CASSLHGSSTDTQYF
TGTGCCAGCAGCTTACACGGATCTAGCACAGATACGCAGTATTTT
>TRBV27|few|TRBD2|TRBJ2-7
CASSPGLAGSGVEQYF
TGTGCCAGCAGCCCCGGACTAGCGGGATCGGGGGTCGAGCAGTACTTC
>TRBV19|-|-|TRBJ1-1
CASSGRGPTEAFF
TGTGCCAGTAGTGGGAGGGGACCCACTGAAGCTTTCTTT
>TRBV7-2|-|TRBD2|TRBJ2-3
CASSFERGGASADTQYF
TGTGCCAGCAGCTTTGAGCGCGGGGGGGCTTCCGCAGATACGCAGTATTTT
>TRBV4-3|few|-|TRBJ1-2
CASSQEGHYGYTF
TGCGCCAGCAGCCAAGAGGGACACTATGGCTACACCTTC
>TRBV27|-|-|TRBJ1-1
CASSLRRVGDTEAFF
TGTGCCAGCAGTTTAAGGAGGGTTGGTGACACTGAAGCTTTCTTT
>TRBV7-3|-|TRBD2|TRBJ2-3
CASSPETSGVPRAQYF
TGTGCCAGCAGTCCAGAGACTAGCGGGGTTCCTCGGGCGCAGTATTTT
>TRBV2|-|-|TRBJ2-7
CASRSGSYEQYF
TGTGCCAGCAGGTCAGGGTCATACGAGCAGTACTTC
>TRBV9|-|-|TRBJ1-1
CASSAFPGTEAFF
TGTGCCAGCAGCGCGTTCCCGGGGACTGAAGCTTTCTTT
>TRBV10-2|-|-|TRBJ1-4
CASSESGGNEKLFF
TGCGCCAGCAGTGAGTCGGGAGGGAATGAAAAACTGTTTTTT
>TRBV5-4|-|-|TRBJ2-3
CASSQDTDTQYF
TGTGCCAGCAGCCAGGACACGGATACGCAGTATTTT
>TRBV9|-|-|TRBJ2-1
CASSVDAMTGPYNEQFF
TGTGCCAGCAGCGTGGATGCGATGACAGGTCCTTACAATGAGCAGTTCTTC
>TRBV6-6|-|TRBD1|TRBJ2-7
CASSYSRGLPYEQYF
TGTGCCAGCAGTTACTCGAGGGGGCTTCCCTACGAGCAGTACTTC
>TRBV21-1|few|-|TRBJ1-2
CASSKDREFYGYTF
TGTGCCAGCAGCAAAGACAGGGAGTTCTATGGCTACACCTTC
>TRBV2|-|TRBD1|TRBJ2-5
CASTGQGTETQYF
TGTGCCAGCACGGGACAGGGTACAGAGACCCAGTACTTC
>TRBV9|once|TRBD1|TRBJ1-1
CASSVRPGTGGYGTEAFF
TGTGCCAGCAGCGTAAGACCCGGGACAGGGGGGTATGGCACTGAAGCTTTCTTT
>TRBV15|once|TRBD1|TRBJ1-5
CATSREVGGGAPQHF
TGTGCCACCAGCAGAGAAGTAGGAGGGGGCGCGCCCCAGCATTTT
>TRBV19|-|-|TRBJ1-5
CAGTRGNGPQHF
TGTGCCGGCACCCGGGGTAATGGGCCCCAGCATTTT